This entry is about one T cell receptor beta chain. Its antigen is not identified. This sample stems from a study of shared clonotypes between healthy human individuals. General observations from the study: Clonotype sharing among donors, it was expected, would be affected by sequencing depth.

Per the germline V gene, CDR1 is SGHAT and CDR2 is FQNNGV. The CDR3 has 12 amino acids. The V end lost 3 bases, the J end lost 5 bases, and 8 bases lay between the germline ends. Produced via immunoSEQ multiplex PCR; TCRdb's table is partial and in-frame only. The data contain roughly 490,000 clones, about 80% of them singletons. Healthy adults negative for HIV, lacking recent acute infections or vaccinations, served as donors. For unsorted samples, genomic DNA was extracted from roughly 95 million PBMCs. This sequence originates from a middle-aged woman in good health. Some clones in this sample may be carry-over from other donors' samples. This sequence joins TRBV11-2 and TRBJ2-7; no reliable D call. The sequencing input was PBMCs. CDR3 sequence (DNA): TGTGCCAGCAGCTTTGGTGGCCACGAGCAGTACTTC. Protein: CASSFGGHEQYF.